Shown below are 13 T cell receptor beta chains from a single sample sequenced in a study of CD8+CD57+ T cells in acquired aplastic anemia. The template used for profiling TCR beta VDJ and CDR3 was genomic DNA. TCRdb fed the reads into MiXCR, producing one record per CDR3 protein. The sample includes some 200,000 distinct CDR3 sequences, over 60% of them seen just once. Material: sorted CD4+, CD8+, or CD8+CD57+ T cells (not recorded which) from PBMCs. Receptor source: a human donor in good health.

CDR3 protein: CASSLQAGEPYEQYF. DNA of the CDR3: TGTGCCAGCAGCTTACAGGCAGGGGAACCTTACGAGCAGTACTTC. V gene TRBV7-2 combines with J gene TRBJ2-7; tentative D call: TRBD1 (6 bases). This CDR3 comprises 15 residues. CDR1 and CDR2 (germline): SGHTA, FQGNSA. Trimming removed 2 bases at V and 4 bases at J, with 15 bases between.

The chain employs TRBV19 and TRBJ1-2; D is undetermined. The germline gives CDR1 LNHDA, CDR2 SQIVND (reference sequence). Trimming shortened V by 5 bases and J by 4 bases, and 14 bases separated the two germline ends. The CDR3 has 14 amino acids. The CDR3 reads CASSETWESYGYTF. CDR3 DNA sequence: TGTGCCAGTAGTGAGACATGGGAAAGCTATGGCTACACCTTC.

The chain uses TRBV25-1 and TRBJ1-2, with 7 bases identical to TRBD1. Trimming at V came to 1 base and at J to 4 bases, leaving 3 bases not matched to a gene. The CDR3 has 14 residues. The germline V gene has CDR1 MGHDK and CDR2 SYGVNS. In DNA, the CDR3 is TGTGCCAGCAGTGAATCCAGGGACAGCTATGGCTACACCTTC. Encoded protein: CASSESRDSYGYTF.

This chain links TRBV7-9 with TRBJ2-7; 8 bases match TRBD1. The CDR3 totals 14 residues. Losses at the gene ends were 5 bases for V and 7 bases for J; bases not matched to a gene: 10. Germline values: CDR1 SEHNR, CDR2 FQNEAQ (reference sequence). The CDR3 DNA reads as TGTGCCAGCAGCGAAGCCGGGACAGGTGAAGAGCAGTACTTC. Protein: CASSEAGTGEEQYF.

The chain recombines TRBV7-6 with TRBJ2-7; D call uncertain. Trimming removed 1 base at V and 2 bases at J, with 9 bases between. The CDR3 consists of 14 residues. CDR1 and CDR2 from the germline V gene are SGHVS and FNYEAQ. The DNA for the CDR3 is TGTGCCAGCAGCTTAGGGGCAAGCACCTACGAGCAGTACTTC. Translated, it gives CASSLGASTYEQYF.

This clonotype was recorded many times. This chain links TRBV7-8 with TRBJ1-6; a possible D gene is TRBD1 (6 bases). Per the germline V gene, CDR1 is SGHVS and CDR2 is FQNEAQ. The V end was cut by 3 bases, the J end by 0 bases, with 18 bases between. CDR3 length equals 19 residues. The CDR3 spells CASSFSRGYPSSYNSPLHF. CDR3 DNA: TGTGCCAGCAGCTTCAGCAGGGGATATCCTAGCTCCTATAATTCACCCCTCCACTTT.

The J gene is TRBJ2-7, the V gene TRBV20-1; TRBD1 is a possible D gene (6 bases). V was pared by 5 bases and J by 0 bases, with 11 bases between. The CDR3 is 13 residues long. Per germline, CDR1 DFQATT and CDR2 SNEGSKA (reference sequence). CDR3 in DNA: TGCAGTGCTCCTGGGGACAACTCCTACGAGCAGTACTTC. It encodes CSAPGDNSYEQYF.

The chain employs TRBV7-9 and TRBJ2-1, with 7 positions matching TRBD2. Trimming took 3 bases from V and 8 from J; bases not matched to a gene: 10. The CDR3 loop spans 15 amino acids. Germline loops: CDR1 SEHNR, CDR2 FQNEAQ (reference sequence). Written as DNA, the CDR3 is TGTGCCAGCAGCTTGAGTCTAGCGGTCAACGATGAGCAGTTCTTC. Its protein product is CASSLSLAVNDEQFF.

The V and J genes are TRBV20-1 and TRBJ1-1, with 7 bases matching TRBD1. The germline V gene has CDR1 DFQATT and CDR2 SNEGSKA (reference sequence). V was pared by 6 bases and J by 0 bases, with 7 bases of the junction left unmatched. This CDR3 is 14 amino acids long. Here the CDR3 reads CSAETGQMNTEAFF. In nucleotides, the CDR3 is TGCAGTGCCGAAACGGGACAGATGAACACTGAAGCTTTCTTT.

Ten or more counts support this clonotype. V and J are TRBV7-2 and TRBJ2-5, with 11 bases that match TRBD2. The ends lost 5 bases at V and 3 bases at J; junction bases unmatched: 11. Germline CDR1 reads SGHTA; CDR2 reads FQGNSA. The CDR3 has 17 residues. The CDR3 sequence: CASSRLAGGNIKETQYF. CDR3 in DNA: TGTGCCAGCAGCCGTCTAGCGGGGGGCAACATTAAAGAGACCCAGTACTTC.

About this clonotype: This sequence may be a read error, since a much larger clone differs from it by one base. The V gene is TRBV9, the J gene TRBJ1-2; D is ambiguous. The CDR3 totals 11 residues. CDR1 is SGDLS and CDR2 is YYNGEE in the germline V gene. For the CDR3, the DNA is TGTGCCAACAGCGTAGCGGGCAGGTACACCTTC. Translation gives CANSVAGRYTF.

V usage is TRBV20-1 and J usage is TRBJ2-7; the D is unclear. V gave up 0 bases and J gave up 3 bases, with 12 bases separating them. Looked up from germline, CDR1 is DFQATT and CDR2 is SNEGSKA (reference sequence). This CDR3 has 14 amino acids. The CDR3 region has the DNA TGCAGTGCTAGAGATAACTTAAGAGGCTACGAGCAGTACTTC. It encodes CSARDNLRGYEQYF.

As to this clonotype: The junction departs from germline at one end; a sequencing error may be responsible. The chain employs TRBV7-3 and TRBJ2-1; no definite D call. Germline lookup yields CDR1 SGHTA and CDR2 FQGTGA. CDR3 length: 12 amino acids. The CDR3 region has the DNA TGTGCCAGCAGCTTATCCCCCAATGGGCAGCTCTTC. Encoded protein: CASSLSPNGQLF.